This T cell receptor (beta chain) emerged from a study of shared clonotypes between healthy human individuals. Produced via immunoSEQ multiplex PCR; TCRdb's table is partial and in-frame only. The table shows 2 million to 2.5 million clones, with approximately 93% occurring only once. V lost 8 bases to trimming and J lost 3 bases; unmatched junction nucleotides: 8. Looked up from germline, CDR1 is SQVTM and CDR2 is ANQGSEA. This CDR3 is built from 14 residues. The V gene is TRBV29-1, the J gene TRBJ2-3; TRBD2 aligns across 10 bases. The TCR was taken from a man between 18 and 29 years old in good health. Some clones in this sample may be carry-over from other donors' samples. The sequenced sample was naive CD4+ T cells from PBMCs. Subset in this sample: CD45RA+ positively selected. CDR3 nucleotide sequence: TGCAGCTCTAGCGGGAGAGGCGGGACAGATACGCAGTATTTT. Its translation: CSSSGRGGTDTQYF.